The clone carrying this T cell receptor (beta chain) was found once. Its antigen is as yet unknown. These data belong to a study of T cells in localized non-small cell lung cancer. General study results and limits: Sequencing, confined to only one tumor region, leaves heterogeneity possible. There was higher T cell clonality in uninvolved adjacent lung than in tumor, and it was highest there.

The assay was immunoSEQ multiplex PCR, and TCRdb's table has in-frame clones only and misses some. This sample has around 91,000 clones, with roughly 86% found just once. Trimming removed 3 bases at V and 5 bases at J, with 16 bases between. Germline loops: CDR1 SGHVS, CDR2 FQNEAQ. There are 15 residues in the CDR3. The origin of this receptor is a man aged 35-69 years with stage I squamous cell lung carcinoma. V usage is TRBV7-8 and J usage is TRBJ1-1, with a weak D call TRBD1 (6 bases). This specimen was peripheral blood, taken before any cancer treatment. Here the CDR3 reads CASSFATQGWTEAFF. The CDR3 bases are TGTGCCAGCAGCTTCGCCACGCAGGGGTGGACTGAAGCTTTCTTT. Combining the CDR3 with reference TRBV7-8 and TRBJ1-1 gives the whole variable domain GAGVSQSPRYKVAKRGQDVALRCDPISGHVSLFWYQQALGQGPEFLTYFQNEAQLDKSGLPSDRFFAERPEGSVSTLKIQRTQQEDSAVYLCASSFATQGWTEAFFGQGTRLTVV.